This TCR beta chain was obtained from a study of blood T cell repertoires in COVID-19. Study-wide background: The United States, Italy and Spain supplied acute and convalescent COVID-19 samples. T cells, B-cell-depleted T cells, or PBMCs supplied cDNA or gDNA.

CDR3 length: 13 residues. The V gene's germline CDR1 is SGHKS and CDR2 YYEKEE (reference sequence). The J segment lost 6 bases and the V segment lost 3 bases, leaving 4 bases of the junction unmatched. Produced via immunoSEQ multiplex PCR; TCRdb's table is partial and in-frame only. Here the sample spans 110,000 or so clones, more than 65% being singletons. The TCR originated in a man between 50 and 59 years old with acute or convalescent COVID-19. The sample taken for sequencing was peripheral blood. The rearrangement links TRBV5-5 to TRBJ1-1; TRBD1 matches 8 bases. This CDR3 reads CASSSTGAAEAFF. The CDR3 DNA follows: TGTGCCAGCAGCTCGACAGGGGCCGCTGAAGCTTTCTTT.